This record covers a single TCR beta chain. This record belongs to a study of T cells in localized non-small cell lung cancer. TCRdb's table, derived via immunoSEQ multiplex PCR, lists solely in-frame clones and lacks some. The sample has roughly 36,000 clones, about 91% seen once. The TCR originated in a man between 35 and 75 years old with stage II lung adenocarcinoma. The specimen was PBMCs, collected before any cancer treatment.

The CDR3 nucleotides are TGTGCCTGGAGCCCGGACAGCCCTCAAGAGACCCAGTACTTC. Translation gives CAWSPDSPQETQYF. The gene calls are TRBV30 and TRBJ2-5; D is possibly TRBD1 (6 bases). CDR3 length: 14 residues. The germline gives CDR1 GTSNPN, CDR2 SVGIG (reference sequence). Trimming shortened V by 3 bases and J by 2 bases, and 13 bases separated the two germline ends. Filled out from reference TRBV30 and TRBJ2-5, the complete variable domain reads SQTIHQWPATLVQPVGSPLSLECTVEGTSNPNLYWYRQAAGRGLQLLFYSVGIGQISSEVPQNLSASRPQDRQFILSSKKLLLSDSGFYLCAWSPDSPQETQYFGPGTRLLVL.